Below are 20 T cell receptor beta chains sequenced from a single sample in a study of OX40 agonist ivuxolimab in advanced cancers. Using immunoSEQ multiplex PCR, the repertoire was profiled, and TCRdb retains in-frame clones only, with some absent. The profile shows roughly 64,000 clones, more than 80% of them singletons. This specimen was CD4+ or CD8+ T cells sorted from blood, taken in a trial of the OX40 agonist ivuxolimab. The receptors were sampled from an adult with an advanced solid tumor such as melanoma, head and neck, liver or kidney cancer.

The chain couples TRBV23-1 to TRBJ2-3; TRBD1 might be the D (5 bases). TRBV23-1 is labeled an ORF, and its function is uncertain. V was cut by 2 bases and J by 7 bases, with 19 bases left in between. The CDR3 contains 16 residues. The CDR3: CASSQDAQARGYTQYF. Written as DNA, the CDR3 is TGCGCCAGCAGTCAAGATGCACAGGCAAGGGGTTATACGCAGTATTTT.

CDR3: CASSDGQGSLGTQYF. The CDR3 DNA reads TGTGCCAGCAGTGATGGACAGGGGAGTTTAGGTACGCAGTATTTT. The chain uses TRBV2 and TRBJ2-3; the match to TRBD1 covers 9 bases. The trim removed 3 bases at V and 8 bases at J, leaving 9 bases unmatched. The germline gives CDR1 SNHLY, CDR2 FYNNEI. This CDR3 has 15 residues.

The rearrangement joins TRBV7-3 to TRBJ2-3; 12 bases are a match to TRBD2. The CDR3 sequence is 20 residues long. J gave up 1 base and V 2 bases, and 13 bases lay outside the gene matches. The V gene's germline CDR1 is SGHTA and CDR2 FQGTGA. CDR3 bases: TGTGCCAGCAGCTTAGGTCCCCTAGCGGGGGGGCGTGTGGGCACAGATACGCAGTATTTT. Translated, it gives CASSLGPLAGGRVGTDTQYF.

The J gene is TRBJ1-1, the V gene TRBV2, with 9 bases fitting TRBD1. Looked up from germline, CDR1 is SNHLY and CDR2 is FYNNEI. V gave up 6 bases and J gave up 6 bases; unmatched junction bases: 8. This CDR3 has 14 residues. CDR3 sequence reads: CASRVQGAPPEAFF. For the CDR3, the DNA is TGTGCCAGCAGAGTACAGGGGGCCCCCCCTGAAGCTTTCTTT.

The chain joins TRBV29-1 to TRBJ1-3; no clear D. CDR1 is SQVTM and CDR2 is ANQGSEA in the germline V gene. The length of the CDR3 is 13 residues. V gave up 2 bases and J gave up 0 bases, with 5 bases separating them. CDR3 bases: TGCAGCGTTGAAAAGAGCTCTGGAAACACCATATATTTT. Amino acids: CSVEKSSGNTIYF.

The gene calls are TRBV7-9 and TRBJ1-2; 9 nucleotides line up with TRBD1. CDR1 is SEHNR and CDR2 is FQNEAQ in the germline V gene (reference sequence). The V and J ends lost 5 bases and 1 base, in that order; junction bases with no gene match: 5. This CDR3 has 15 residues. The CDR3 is CASSPRDRDNYGYTF. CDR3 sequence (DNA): TGTGCCAGCAGCCCGCGGGACAGGGATAACTATGGCTACACCTTC.

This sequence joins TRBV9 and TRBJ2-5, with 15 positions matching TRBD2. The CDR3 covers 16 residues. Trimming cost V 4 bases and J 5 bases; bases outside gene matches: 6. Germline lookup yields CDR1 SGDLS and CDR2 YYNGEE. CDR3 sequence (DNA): TGTGCCAGCAGCCCAGGACTAGCGGGAGGGAGGGAGACCCAGTACTTC. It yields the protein CASSPGLAGGRETQYF.

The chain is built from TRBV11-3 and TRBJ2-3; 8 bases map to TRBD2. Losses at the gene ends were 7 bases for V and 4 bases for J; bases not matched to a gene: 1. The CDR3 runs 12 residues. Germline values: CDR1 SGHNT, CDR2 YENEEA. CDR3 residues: CASIGRADTQYF. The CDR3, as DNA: TGTGCCAGCATCGGGAGGGCAGATACGCAGTATTTT.

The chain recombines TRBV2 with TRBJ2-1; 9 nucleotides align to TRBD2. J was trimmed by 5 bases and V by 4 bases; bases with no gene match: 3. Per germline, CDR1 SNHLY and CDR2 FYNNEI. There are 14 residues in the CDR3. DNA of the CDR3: TGTGCCAGCAGTGCGACTAGCGGAGACAATGAGCAGTTCTTC. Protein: CASSATSGDNEQFF.

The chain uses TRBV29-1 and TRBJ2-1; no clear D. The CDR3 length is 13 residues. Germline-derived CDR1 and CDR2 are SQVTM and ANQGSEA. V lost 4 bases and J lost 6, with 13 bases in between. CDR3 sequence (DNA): TGCAGCGTTGTGTCCGACTGGGGCAATGAGCAGTTCTTC. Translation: CSVVSDWGNEQFF.

For the CDR3, the DNA is TGTGCCAGCAGCTGGGGACAGGGGGCCTACGAGCAGTACTTC. It specifies CASSWGQGAYEQYF. The chain has TRBV5-6 and TRBJ2-7; 11 bases fit TRBD1. Germline V gene lookup returns CDR1 SGHDT and CDR2 YYEEEE. The CDR3 totals 14 residues. Germline trimming cut 3 bases from V and 2 bases from J; bases unmatched to any gene: 1. The entire variable domain, with the rest obtained from reference TRBV5-6 and TRBJ2-7, is as follows: DAGVTQSPTHLIKTRGQQVTLRCSPKSGHDTVSWYQQALGQGPQFIFQYYEEEERQRGNFPDRFSGHQFPNYSSELNVNALLLGDSALYLCASSWGQGAYEQYFGPGTRLTVT.

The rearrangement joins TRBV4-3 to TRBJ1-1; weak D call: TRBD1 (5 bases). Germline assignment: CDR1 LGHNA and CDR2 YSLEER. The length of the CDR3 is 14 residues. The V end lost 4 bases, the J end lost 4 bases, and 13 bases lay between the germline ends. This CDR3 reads CASSRNRGFTEAFF. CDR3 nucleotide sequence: TGCGCCAGCAGCCGTAATAGGGGTTTCACTGAAGCTTTCTTT.

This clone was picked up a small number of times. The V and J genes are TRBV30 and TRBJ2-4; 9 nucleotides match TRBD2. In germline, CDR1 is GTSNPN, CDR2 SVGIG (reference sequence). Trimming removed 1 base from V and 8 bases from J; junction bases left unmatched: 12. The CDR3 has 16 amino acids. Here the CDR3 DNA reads TGTGCCTGGAGTGCCGGGGGCGGAGCGGGAGGCGACATTCAGTACTTC. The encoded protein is CAWSAGGGAGGDIQYF.

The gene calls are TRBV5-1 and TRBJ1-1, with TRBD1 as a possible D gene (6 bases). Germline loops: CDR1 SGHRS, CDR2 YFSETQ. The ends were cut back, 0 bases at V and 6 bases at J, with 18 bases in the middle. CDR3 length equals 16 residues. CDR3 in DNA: TGCGCCAGCAGCTTGGGGGACGCAACAGGGTTACCTGAAGCTTTCTTT. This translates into CASSLGDATGLPEAFF.

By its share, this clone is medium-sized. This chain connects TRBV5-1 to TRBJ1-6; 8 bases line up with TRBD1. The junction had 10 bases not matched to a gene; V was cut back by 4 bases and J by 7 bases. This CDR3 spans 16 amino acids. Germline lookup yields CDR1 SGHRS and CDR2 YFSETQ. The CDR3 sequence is CASSLVPGQANSPLHF. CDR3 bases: TGCGCCAGCAGCCTAGTACCGGGACAGGCGAATTCACCCCTCCACTTT. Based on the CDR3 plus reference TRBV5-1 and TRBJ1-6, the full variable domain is KAGVTQTPRYLIKTRGQQVTLSCSPISGHRSVSWYQQTPGQGLQFLFEYFSETQRNKGNFPGRFSGRQFSNSRSEMNVSTLELGDSALYLCASSLVPGQANSPLHFGNGTRLTVT.

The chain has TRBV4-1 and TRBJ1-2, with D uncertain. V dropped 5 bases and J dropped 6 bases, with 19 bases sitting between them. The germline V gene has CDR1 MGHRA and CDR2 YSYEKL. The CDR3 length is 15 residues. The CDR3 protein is CASSSPELGRDGYTF. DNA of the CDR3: TGCGCCAGCAGCTCCCCGGAGCTAGGGAGGGATGGCTACACCTTC.

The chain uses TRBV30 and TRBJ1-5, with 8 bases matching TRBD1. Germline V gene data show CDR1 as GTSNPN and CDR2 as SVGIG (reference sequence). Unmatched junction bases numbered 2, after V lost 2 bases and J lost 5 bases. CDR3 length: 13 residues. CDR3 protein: CAWSTGGDQPQHF. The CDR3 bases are TGTGCCTGGAGTACAGGGGGGGATCAGCCCCAGCATTTT.

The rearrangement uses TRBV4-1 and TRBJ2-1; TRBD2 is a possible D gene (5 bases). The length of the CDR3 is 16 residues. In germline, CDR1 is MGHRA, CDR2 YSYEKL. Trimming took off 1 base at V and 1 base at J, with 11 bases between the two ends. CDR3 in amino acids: CASSQGGGVSYNEQFF. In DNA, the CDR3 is TGCGCCAGCAGCCAAGGAGGAGGTGTTTCCTACAATGAGCAGTTCTTC.

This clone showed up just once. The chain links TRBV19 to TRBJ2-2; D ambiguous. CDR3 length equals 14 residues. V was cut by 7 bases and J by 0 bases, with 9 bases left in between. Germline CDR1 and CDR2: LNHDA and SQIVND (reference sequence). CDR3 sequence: CASTKQTNTGELFF. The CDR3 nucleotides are TGTGCCAGTACCAAACAGACGAACACCGGGGAGCTGTTTTTT.

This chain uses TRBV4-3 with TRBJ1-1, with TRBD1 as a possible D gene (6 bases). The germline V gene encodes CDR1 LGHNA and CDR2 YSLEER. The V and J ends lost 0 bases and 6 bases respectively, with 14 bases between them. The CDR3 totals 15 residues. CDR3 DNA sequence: TGCGCCAGCAGCCAAGACTATGCAAGGGGGGCTGAAGCTTTCTTT. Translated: CASSQDYARGAEAFF.